The 25 T cell receptor beta chains presented below share a single source sample, sequenced in a study of cytomegalovirus exposure and HLA in healthy donors. Both 60 Vbeta primers and 13 Jbeta primers went into the PCR. Produced via immunoSEQ multiplex PCR; TCRdb's table is partial and in-frame only. The table has approximately 100,000 clones, roughly 72% seen once. The sequenced material came from PBMCs. The receptors were gathered from a woman aged 18-30 years in good health and CMV-seropositive.

The chain uses TRBV5-6 and TRBJ2-1; 12 bases fit TRBD1. CDR3 length equals 16 residues. Germline V gives CDR1 SGHDT, CDR2 YYEEEE. V lost 4 bases and J lost 7; bases outside the gene matches: 9. The CDR3 DNA is TGTGCCAGCAGCCGGAGAGGGACAGGGGGCAATAATGAGCAGTTCTTC. This encodes CASSRRGTGGNNEQFF.

This clone was picked up a small number of times. The chain combines TRBV6-5 with TRBJ1-5, with D possibly matching TRBD1 (5 bases). V was trimmed by 6 bases and J by 1 base, leaving 7 bases between them. CDR1 is MNHEY, CDR2 SVGAGI, per germline. The CDR3 is 13 residues long. The CDR3 DNA follows: TGTGCCAGCAGACCAGGGAGCAATCAGCCCCAGCATTTT. Translating it yields CASRPGSNQPQHF.

The sample holds one count of this clone. This chain links TRBV19 with TRBJ1-5, with 10 bases that match TRBD1. Germline-derived CDR1 and CDR2 are LNHDA and SQIVND (reference sequence). The CDR3 is made up of 16 amino acids. The junction had 8 bases not matched to a gene; V was cut back by 4 bases and J by 5 bases. The CDR3 here is CASSSKWTGGDQPQHF. Here the CDR3 DNA reads TGTGCCAGTAGTAGTAAATGGACAGGGGGGGATCAGCCCCAGCATTTT.

V gene TRBV5-1 combines with J gene TRBJ2-5, with D perhaps matching TRBD1 (6 bases). The germline gives CDR1 SGHRS, CDR2 YFSETQ. With 3 bases removed from V and 5 bases from J, the gap between germline ends came to 20 bases. The CDR3 runs 16 residues. CDR3 region: CASSSEPGQWQETQYF. The CDR3 coding sequence is TGCGCCAGCAGCTCGGAACCCGGACAGTGGCAGGAGACCCAGTACTTC.

The chain employs TRBV19 and TRBJ2-3; 12 bases match TRBD2. The CDR3 contains 17 residues. V lost 5 bases to trimming and J lost 0 bases; unmatched junction nucleotides: 6. The germline V gene encodes CDR1 LNHDA and CDR2 SQIVND (reference sequence). DNA for the CDR3: TGTGCCAGTAGTCACGGACTAGCGGGAACTAGCACAGATACGCAGTATTTT. As protein: CASSHGLAGTSTDTQYF.

This clone was observed a single time. This sequence joins TRBV28 and TRBJ2-7; D perhaps matches TRBD1 (6 bases). V was shortened by 8 bases and J by 4 bases, with 21 bases between the two germline ends. In germline, CDR1 is MDHEN, CDR2 SYDVKM. This CDR3 is 15 amino acids long. The DNA for the CDR3 is TGTGCCAGCGGAAAAACAGGGAGCCCCCCTTACGAGCAGTACTTC. Protein product: CASGKTGSPPYEQYF.

This clone has more than one count but fewer than ten. This chain joins TRBV19 and TRBJ2-1, with 12 bases identical to TRBD2. The CDR3 has 17 amino acids. Germline V gives CDR1 LNHDA, CDR2 SQIVND (reference sequence). Unmatched junction bases numbered 9, after V lost 7 bases and J lost 2 bases. CDR3 loop: CASTPRTSGTAYNEQFF. CDR3 nucleotide sequence: TGTGCCAGTACCCCTCGGACTAGCGGGACCGCCTACAATGAGCAGTTCTTC. Full variable domain (rest looked up from reference TRBV19 and TRBJ2-1): DGGITQSPKYLFRKEGQNVTLSCEQNLNHDAMYWYRQDPGQGLRLIYYSQIVNDFQKGDIAEGYSVSREKKESFPLTVTSAQKNPTAFYLCASTPRTSGTAYNEQFFGPGTRLTVL.

This sequence joins TRBV6-5 and TRBJ2-7; the D gene is possibly TRBD1 (5 bases). With 6 bases removed from V and 7 bases from J, the gap between germline ends came to 16 bases. The CDR3 spans 13 residues. Germline V lookup: CDR1 MNHEY, CDR2 SVGAGI. Here the CDR3 reads CASRVSAPGEQYF. CDR3 coding DNA: TGTGCCAGCAGGGTCTCCGCCCCAGGGGAGCAGTACTTC.

V gene TRBV7-9 combines with J gene TRBJ1-4; D is undetermined. CDR3 length: 14 amino acids. Germline V CDR1 and CDR2: SEHNR, FQNEAQ (reference sequence). Trimming took off 3 bases at V and 0 bases at J, with 5 bases between the two ends. CDR3 amino acids: CASSFGTTNEKLFF. The CDR3 DNA reads TGTGCCAGCAGCTTCGGGACAACTAATGAAAAACTGTTTTTT.

The chain couples TRBV29-1 to TRBJ1-1; D is uncertain. Germline CDR1 reads SQVTM; CDR2 reads ANQGSEA. V shed 2 bases and J shed 0 bases, with 7 bases lying between them. This CDR3 comprises 13 residues. The CDR3 is CSVETDMNTEAFF. CDR3 nucleotide sequence: TGCAGCGTTGAAACAGACATGAACACTGAAGCTTTCTTT.

The rearrangement uses TRBV30 and TRBJ2-7, with 8 bases aligning to TRBD1. Germline V gene data show CDR1 as GTSNPN and CDR2 as SVGIG (reference sequence). This CDR3 has 14 residues. V trimming: 4 bases; J trimming: 3 bases; junction bases outside the gene matches: 8. CDR3 sequence: CAWISRGPLYEQYF. CDR3 coding DNA: TGTGCCTGGATATCCAGGGGGCCCCTCTACGAGCAGTACTTC.

CDR3 coding DNA: TGTGCCAGCAGTTACATAGGGGAGGGAGGCTACACCTTC. Translated, it gives CASSYIGEGGYTF. The genes are TRBV6-6 and TRBJ1-2; TRBD1 is a possible D gene (5 bases). Germline V gene data show CDR1 as MNHNY and CDR2 as SVGAGI (reference sequence). Trimming left V 2 bases short and J 8 bases short, with 12 bases between. The CDR3 sequence is 13 residues long.

This clone came up a few times. The chain combines TRBV30 with TRBJ1-1, with 8 bases fitting TRBD1. Trimming at V came to 4 bases and at J to 3 bases, leaving 7 bases not matched to a gene. This CDR3 region has 14 residues. Germline CDR1 GTSNPN, CDR2 SVGIG (reference sequence). The CDR3 coding sequence is TGTGCCTGGACCCAGGGGGCCGGAGACACTGAAGCTTTCTTT. Its protein is CAWTQGAGDTEAFF.

The chain is built from TRBV30 and TRBJ2-1, with TRBD2 matching 10 bases. V trimming: 0 bases; J trimming: 8 bases; junction bases outside the gene matches: 10. CDR3 length: 16 residues. Per the germline V gene, CDR1 is GTSNPN and CDR2 is SVGIG (reference sequence). CDR3 bases: TGTGCCTGGAGTGTATTTTTGAGCGGGAGGGTCTATGAGCAGTTCTTC. Translation: CAWSVFLSGRVYEQFF.

This clone was counted a single time. The genes are TRBV6-5 and TRBJ2-7, with D tentatively TRBD2 (5 bases). CDR1 MNHEY and CDR2 SVGAGI come from the germline V gene. The CDR3 extends over 13 amino acids. Trimming left V 3 bases short and J 3 bases short, with 9 bases between. DNA of the CDR3: TGTGCCAGCAGTTATCGACGGGACTACGAGCAGTACTTC. Translating gives CASSYRRDYEQYF.

The chain employs TRBV4-1 and TRBJ1-1; the D gene is possibly TRBD1 (6 bases). Trimming removed 1 base at V and 3 bases at J, with 15 bases between. The germline CDR1 and CDR2 sequences are MGHRA and YSYEKL. The CDR3 extends over 16 amino acids. The CDR3 loop reads CASSQVKGGQYTEAFF. For the CDR3, the DNA is TGCGCCAGCAGCCAAGTTAAGGGGGGGCAATACACTGAAGCTTTCTTT.

The chain has TRBV28 and TRBJ1-1; D may be TRBD1 (5 bases). Trimming took 3 bases from V and 0 from J, leaving 26 bases between them. CDR1 is MDHEN, CDR2 SYDVKM, per germline. The CDR3 spans 20 residues. CDR3 coding DNA: TGTGCCAGCAGTTTGGTGGCAGGGAGGGACGTCCTTCAGATGAACACTGAAGCTTTCTTT. As protein: CASSLVAGRDVLQMNTEAFF. The whole variable domain, remainder taken from reference TRBV28 and TRBJ1-1, is DVKVTQSSRYLVKRTGEKVFLECVQDMDHENMFWYRQDPGLGLRLIYFSYDVKMKEKGDIPEGYSVSREKKERFSLILESASTNQTSMYLCASSLVAGRDVLQMNTEAFFGQGTRLTVV.

CDR3 sequence: CASSLGLGGYRGGYTF. The CDR3 region has the DNA TGTGCCAGCAGTTTAGGGCTGGGGGGATATAGAGGTGGCTACACCTTC. The chain uses TRBV28 and TRBJ1-2, with D tentatively TRBD1 (5 bases). Looked up from germline, CDR1 is MDHEN and CDR2 is SYDVKM. Trimming took off 2 bases at V and 7 bases at J, with 20 bases between the two ends. The CDR3 contains 16 residues.

The rearrangement uses TRBV5-1 and TRBJ1-5, with TRBD1 matching 9 bases. V was clipped by 4 bases and J by 7 bases; unmatched bases: 3. The CDR3 consists of 13 residues. Germline V gene lookup returns CDR1 SGHRS and CDR2 YFSETQ. CDR3 nucleotides: TGCGCCAGCAGCCTGGGACAGGGACAGCCCCAGCATTTT. It codes for CASSLGQGQPQHF.

The chain recombines TRBV30 with TRBJ1-1; D call uncertain. In germline, CDR1 is GTSNPN, CDR2 SVGIG (reference sequence). The CDR3 sequence is 13 residues long. V shed 0 bases and J shed 1 base, with 6 bases lying between them. CDR3 sequence reads: CAWSVSRNTEAFF. For the CDR3, the DNA is TGTGCCTGGAGTGTATCCAGGAACACTGAAGCTTTCTTT. Filled out from reference TRBV30 and TRBJ1-1, the complete variable domain reads SQTIHQWPATLVQPVGSPLSLECTVEGTSNPNLYWYRQAAGRGLQLLFYSVGIGQISSEVPQNLSASRPQDRQFILSSKKLLLSDSGFYLCAWSVSRNTEAFFGQGTRLTVV.

This clone showed up just once. The J gene is TRBJ2-5, the V gene TRBV7-3, with D possibly matching TRBD2 (5 bases). The V gene's germline CDR1 is SGHTA and CDR2 FQGTGA. The V end was cut by 2 bases, the J end by 5 bases, with 9 bases between. The CDR3 is 13 amino acids. The CDR3 DNA follows: TGTGCCAGCAGCTTATCCGGAGGCGAGACCCAGTACTTC. As protein: CASSLSGGETQYF.

The rearrangement links TRBV4-1 to TRBJ2-5, with a tentative D call TRBD2 (5 bases). Germline CDR1 and CDR2: MGHRA and YSYEKL. Deletions cut 2 bases from V and 0 bases from J, with 7 bases between. CDR3 length equals 14 residues. The CDR3 region has the DNA TGCGCCAGCAGCCAACTAGCAAACCAAGAGACCCAGTACTTC. Protein: CASSQLANQETQYF.

This sequence joins TRBV7-6 and TRBJ2-3, with 12 positions matching TRBD2. CDR1 and CDR2 from the germline V gene are SGHVS and FNYEAQ. V shed 2 bases, J shed 4 bases, and the junction held 7 bases outside the gene matches. The CDR3 sequence is 17 residues long. CDR3 DNA sequence: TGTGCCAGCAGCTTACGTCTGACTAGCGGGAGCCCAGATACGCAGTATTTT. This gives the protein CASSLRLTSGSPDTQYF.

Worth noting for this clone: The conserved final phenylalanine or tryptophan is absent from the CDR3, which likely points to a read error. The chain couples TRBV29-1 to TRBJ2-3; 7 bases match TRBD1. Germline CDR1 reads SQVTM; CDR2 reads ANQGSEA. This CDR3 has 12 residues. J was trimmed by 6 bases and V by 3 bases; bases with no gene match: 3. This CDR3 is CSVDTGADTQYV. Written as DNA, the CDR3 is TGCAGCGTTGATACAGGGGCGGATACGCAGTATGTT.

The table lists this clone with a count of one. The chain couples TRBV30 to TRBJ1-1; D is ambiguous. Deletions cut 0 bases from V and 1 base from J, with 9 bases between. The CDR3 length is 14 residues. Germline CDR1 is GTSNPN and CDR2 is SVGIG (reference sequence). The CDR3: CAWSVLAENTEAFF. CDR3 in DNA: TGTGCCTGGAGTGTATTGGCCGAGAACACTGAAGCTTTCTTT.